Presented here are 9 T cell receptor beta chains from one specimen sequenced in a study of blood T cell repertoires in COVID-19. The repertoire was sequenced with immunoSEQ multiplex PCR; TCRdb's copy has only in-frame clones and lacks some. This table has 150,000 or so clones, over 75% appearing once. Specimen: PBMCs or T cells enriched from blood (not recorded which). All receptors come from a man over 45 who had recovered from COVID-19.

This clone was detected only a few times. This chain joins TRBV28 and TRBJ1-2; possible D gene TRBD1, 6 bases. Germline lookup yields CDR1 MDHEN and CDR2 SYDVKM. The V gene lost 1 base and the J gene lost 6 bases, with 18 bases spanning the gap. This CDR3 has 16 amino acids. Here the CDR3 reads CASSLYGIGGRDGYTF. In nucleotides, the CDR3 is TGTGCCAGCAGTTTATATGGGATCGGGGGGCGGGATGGCTACACCTTC.

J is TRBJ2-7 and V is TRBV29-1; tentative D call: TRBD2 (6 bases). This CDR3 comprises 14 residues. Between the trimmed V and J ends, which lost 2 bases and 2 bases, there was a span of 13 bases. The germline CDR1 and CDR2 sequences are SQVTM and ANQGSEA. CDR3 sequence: CSVEPAGRPYEQYF. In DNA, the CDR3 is TGCAGCGTTGAACCAGCGGGTCGACCCTACGAGCAGTACTTC.

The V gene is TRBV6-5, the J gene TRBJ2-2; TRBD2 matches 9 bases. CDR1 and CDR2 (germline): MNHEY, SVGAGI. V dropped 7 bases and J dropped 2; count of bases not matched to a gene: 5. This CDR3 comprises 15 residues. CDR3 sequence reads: CASISGSLNTGELFF. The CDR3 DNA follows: TGTGCCAGCATTAGCGGGAGTCTTAACACCGGGGAGCTGTTTTTT.

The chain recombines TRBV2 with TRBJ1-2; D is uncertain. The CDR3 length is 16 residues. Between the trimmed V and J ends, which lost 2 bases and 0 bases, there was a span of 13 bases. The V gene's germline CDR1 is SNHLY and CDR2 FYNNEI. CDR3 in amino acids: CASSEPRLIANYGYTF. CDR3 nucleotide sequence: TGTGCCAGCAGTGAACCGCGACTTATCGCTAACTATGGCTACACCTTC. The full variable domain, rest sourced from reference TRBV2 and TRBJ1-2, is EPEVTQTPSHQVTQMGQEVILRCVPISNHLYFYWYRQILGQKVEFLVSFYNNEISEKSEIFDDQFSVERPDGSNFTLKIRSTKLEDSAMYFCASSEPRLIANYGYTFGSGTRLTVV.

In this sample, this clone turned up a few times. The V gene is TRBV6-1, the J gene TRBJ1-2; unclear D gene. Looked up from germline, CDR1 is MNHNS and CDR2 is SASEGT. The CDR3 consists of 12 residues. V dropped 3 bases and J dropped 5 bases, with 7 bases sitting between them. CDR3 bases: TGTGCCAGCAGTGACACGGGTTATGGCTACACCTTC. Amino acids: CASSDTGYGYTF.

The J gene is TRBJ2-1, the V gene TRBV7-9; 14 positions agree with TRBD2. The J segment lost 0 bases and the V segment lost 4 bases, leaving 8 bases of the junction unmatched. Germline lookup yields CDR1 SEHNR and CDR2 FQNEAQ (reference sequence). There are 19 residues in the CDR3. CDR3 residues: CASSYGTSGSGRSYNEQFF. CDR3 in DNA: TGTGCCAGCAGCTACGGGACTAGCGGGAGTGGTCGCTCCTACAATGAGCAGTTCTTC.

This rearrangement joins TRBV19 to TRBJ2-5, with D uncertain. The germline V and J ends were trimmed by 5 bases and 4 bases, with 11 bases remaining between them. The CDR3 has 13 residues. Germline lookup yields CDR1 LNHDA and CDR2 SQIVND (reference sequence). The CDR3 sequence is CASSPLVRETQYF. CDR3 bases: TGTGCCAGTAGTCCTCTTGTTAGAGAGACCCAGTACTTC.

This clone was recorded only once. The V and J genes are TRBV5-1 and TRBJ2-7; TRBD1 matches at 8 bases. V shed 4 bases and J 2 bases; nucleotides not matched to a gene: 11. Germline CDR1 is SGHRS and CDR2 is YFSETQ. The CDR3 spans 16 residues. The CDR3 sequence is CASSELPGGGAYEQYF. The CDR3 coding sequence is TGCGCCAGCAGCGAACTCCCAGGGGGCGGTGCCTACGAGCAGTACTTC.

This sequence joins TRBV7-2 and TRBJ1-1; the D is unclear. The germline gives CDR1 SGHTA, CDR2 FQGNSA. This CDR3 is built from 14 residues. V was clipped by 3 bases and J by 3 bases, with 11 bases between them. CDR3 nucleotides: TGTGCCAGCAGCTTTAGTAGTTCGGACACTGAAGCTTTCTTT. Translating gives CASSFSSSDTEAFF.